The 17 T cell receptor beta chains in this list originate from one sample, sequenced in a study of graft-versus-host responses after intestinal transplantation. This table comes from immunoSEQ multiplex PCR, and its TCRdb copy is limited to in-frame clones, with some not included. The sample has about 93,000 clones, 85% to 95% seen once. Their specific antigens are unknown. Sequenced here: unstimulated CD8+ T cells sorted from spleen or lymph node cells, sampled before intestinal transplant. Source of these receptors: a human donor who received an intestinal transplant.

The gene calls are TRBV27 and TRBJ2-1, with 9 bases aligning to TRBD1. The V gene's germline CDR1 is MNHEY and CDR2 SMNVEV (reference sequence). There are 15 residues in the CDR3. Trimming removed 1 base from V and 6 bases from J; junction bases left unmatched: 4. This CDR3 reads CASSLYRGPINEQFF. In DNA, the CDR3 is TGTGCCAGCAGTTTATACAGGGGGCCAATCAATGAGCAGTTCTTC.

This rearrangement joins TRBV7-2 to TRBJ2-1, with D maybe TRBD1 (6 bases). V was clipped by 1 base and J by 13 bases, with 14 bases between them. Germline assignment: CDR1 SGHTA and CDR2 FQGNSA. The CDR3 spans 13 residues. The CDR3, as DNA: TGTGCCAGCAGCTTAGTTGGTTTGGACAGACAGTTCTTC. It yields the protein CASSLVGLDRQFF.

The chain carries TRBV19 and TRBJ2-7; a possible D gene is TRBD1 (5 bases). This CDR3 has 13 amino acids. Germline V lookup: CDR1 LNHDA, CDR2 SQIVND (reference sequence). Between the trimmed V and J ends, which lost 3 bases and 3 bases, there was a span of 9 bases. CDR3 in amino acids: CASSMATDYEQYF. Written as DNA, the CDR3 is TGTGCCAGTAGTATGGCGACAGACTACGAGCAGTACTTC.

The chain joins TRBV13 to TRBJ1-4; 8 bases fit TRBD1. The J segment lost 8 bases and the V segment lost 5 bases, leaving 4 bases of the junction unmatched. The germline gives CDR1 PRHDT, CDR2 FYEKMQ (reference sequence). The length of the CDR3 is 13 residues. The DNA of the CDR3 is TGTGCCAGCAGCCAGGGGGCCATCGAAAAACTGTTTTTT. Translating gives CASSQGAIEKLFF.

A remark on this clone: Within the sample, other DNA sequences also encode this same CDR3. This chain joins TRBV19 and TRBJ2-7; TRBD1 agrees at 10 bases. Germline V CDR1 and CDR2: LNHDA, SQIVND (reference sequence). Trimming took 6 bases from V and 2 from J; bases not matched to a gene: 7. The CDR3 has 15 amino acids. The CDR3: CASSPRDRGPYEQYF. CDR3 in DNA: TGTGCCAGTAGCCCCAGGGACAGGGGTCCCTACGAGCAGTACTTC.

The chain joins TRBV5-1 to TRBJ2-1; 7 bases align to TRBD1. The CDR3 has 16 amino acids. Germline lookup yields CDR1 SGHRS and CDR2 YFSETQ. The V and J ends lost 4 bases and 0 bases, in that order; junction bases with no gene match: 7. CDR3 protein: CASSQEGASSYNEQFF. DNA for the CDR3: TGCGCCAGCAGCCAAGAGGGGGCTAGCTCCTACAATGAGCAGTTCTTC.

The rearrangement links TRBV4-1 to TRBJ2-5, with 12 bases lining up with TRBD2. Looked up from germline, CDR1 is MGHRA and CDR2 is YSYEKL. CDR3 length: 17 amino acids. The V gene end was trimmed by 4 bases and the J gene end by 5 bases; junction bases not matched to a gene: 11. CDR3 sequence (DNA): TGCGCCAGCAGCCCCGTCGGGCTAGCGGGAGGGAGTGAGACCCAGTACTTC. Translated, it gives CASSPVGLAGGSETQYF.

This chain uses TRBV4-1 with TRBJ1-6, with D hard to call. V lost 0 bases to trimming and J lost 7 bases, with 10 bases between them. There are 15 residues in the CDR3. CDR1 MGHRA and CDR2 YSYEKL come from the germline V gene. CDR3 coding DNA: TGCGCCAGCAGCCAAGAAAGACAAGGCAATTCACCCCTCCACTTT. It is translated as CASSQERQGNSPLHF.

V and J are TRBV10-2 and TRBJ2-7; 9 bases map to TRBD1. V shed 1 base and J 5 bases; nucleotides not matched to a gene: 3. This CDR3 has 14 residues. Germline V gene data show CDR1 as WSHSY and CDR2 as SAAADI. The CDR3 spells CASSEWTGVNEQYF. For the CDR3, the DNA is TGCGCCAGCAGTGAGTGGACAGGGGTCAACGAGCAGTACTTC.

This clone was seen only once. The gene calls are TRBV11-2 and TRBJ1-2; TRBD1 aligns across 7 bases. Germline values: CDR1 SGHAT, CDR2 FQNNGV. Trimming cost V 1 base and J 6 bases; bases outside gene matches: 5. The length of the CDR3 is 14 residues. The CDR3 sequence: CASSLVGTAHGYTF. In DNA, the CDR3 is TGTGCCAGCAGCTTAGTAGGGACAGCTCATGGCTACACCTTC. The full variable domain, in which reference TRBV11-2 and TRBJ1-2 provide the parts outside the CDR3, is EAGVAQSPRYKIIEKRQSVAFWCNPISGHATLYWYQQILGQGPKLLIQFQNNGVVDDSQLPKDRFSAERLKGVDSTLKIQPAKLEDSAVYLCASSLVGTAHGYTFGSGTRLTVV.

The V call is TRBV9, the J call TRBJ2-2; TRBD1 agrees at 12 bases. The CDR3 is made up of 16 amino acids. Germline-derived CDR1 and CDR2 are SGDLS and YYNGEE. V dropped 1 base and J dropped 7; count of bases not matched to a gene: 5. The DNA for the CDR3 is TGTGCCAGCAGCGTACTAGGGACAGGGGGCATCGGGGAGCTGTTTTTT. As protein: CASSVLGTGGIGELFF.

The gene calls are TRBV10-3 and TRBJ1-4, with 9 nucleotides matching TRBD1. V lost 5 bases to trimming and J lost 7 bases; unmatched junction nucleotides: 5. The germline V gene encodes CDR1 ENHRY and CDR2 SYGVKD. This CDR3 has 14 amino acids. The CDR3 protein is CAISPGQGVEKLFF. The CDR3 DNA sequence: TGTGCCATCAGTCCGGGACAGGGCGTTGAAAAACTGTTTTTT.

The rearrangement uses TRBV19 and TRBJ2-7; the match to TRBD2 covers 8 bases. Germline V gene lookup returns CDR1 LNHDA and CDR2 SQIVND (reference sequence). The CDR3 has 15 residues. Trimming took 7 bases from V and 7 from J; bases not matched to a gene: 15. CDR3 DNA sequence: TGTGCCAGTAAAAGTTTGGCGGGAGGCTCTGTTGAGCAGTACTTC. Amino acids: CASKSLAGGSVEQYF.

This clone occurred once. The chain recombines TRBV27 with TRBJ2-1, with 7 bases that match TRBD2. The ends lost 8 bases at V and 8 bases at J; junction bases unmatched: 3. The germline CDR1 and CDR2 sequences are MNHEY and SMNVEV (reference sequence). The CDR3 covers 11 residues. The CDR3 loop reads CASGLGYEQFF. The CDR3 coding sequence is TGTGCCAGCGGACTAGGGTATGAGCAGTTCTTC.

This rearrangement joins TRBV6-5 to TRBJ2-5; the match to TRBD1 covers 9 bases. TRBJ2-7 matches the DNA end more closely, so the J call is doubtful. This CDR3 has 16 residues. Per germline, CDR1 MNHEY and CDR2 SVGAGI. In DNA, the CDR3 is TGTGCCAGCAGTTACTCGTTGACAGGGGGTCTCTACGAGCAGTACTTC. It encodes CASSYSLTGGLYEQYF.

The table lists this clone with a few counts. V and J are TRBV27 and TRBJ2-7; 10 nucleotides agree with TRBD2. With 1 base clipped from V and 0 bases from J, the junction kept 3 bases outside the gene matches. CDR3 length: 16 residues. CDR1 and CDR2 (germline): MNHEY, SMNVEV (reference sequence). The CDR3 DNA is TGTGCCAGCAGTTTATTGGCTAGCGGGGGCTCCTACGAGCAGTACTTC. As protein: CASSLLASGGSYEQYF.

The chain has TRBV9 and TRBJ2-7; maybe TRBD2 (5 bases). Germline CDR1 SGDLS, CDR2 YYNGEE. This CDR3 has 13 amino acids. V was trimmed by 5 bases and J by 1 base, leaving 10 bases between them. CDR3 in amino acids: CASSPGNSYEQYF. CDR3 sequence (DNA): TGTGCCAGCAGTCCGGGGAATTCCTACGAGCAGTACTTC.